These 8 T cell receptor beta chains were sequenced from one sample in a study of neurological immune-mediated disorders. TCRdb recomputed calls from the 5' RACE reads with MiXCR, one row per CDR3 protein. Of around 71,000 distinct CDR3 sequences in the sample, about an eighth are singletons; the top ten hold 4.6%. The time point denotes: longitudinal time-point 1 (baseline). The specimen sequenced was PBMCs. The receptors originated from a female donor with HTLV-1-associated myelopathy (HAM/TSP).

This clonotype was picked up many times. This chain connects TRBV11-2 to TRBJ2-3, with D hard to call. Germline loops: CDR1 SGHAT, CDR2 FQNNGV. CDR3 length equals 14 residues. V lost 3 bases and J lost 4, with 11 bases in between. CDR3 DNA: TGTGCCAGCAGCTTTGGCGGAATATCAGATACGCAGTATTTT. Translated: CASSFGGISDTQYF. Variable domain in full (rest from reference TRBV11-2 and TRBJ2-3): EAGVAQSPRYKIIEKRQSVAFWCNPISGHATLYWYQQILGQGPKLLIQFQNNGVVDDSQLPKDRFSAERLKGVDSTLKIQPAKLEDSAVYLCASSFGGISDTQYFGPGTRLTVL.

This clonotype came up many times. The rearrangement joins TRBV5-6 to TRBJ2-2; D is possibly TRBD1 (6 bases). Per the germline V gene, CDR1 is SGHDT and CDR2 is YYEEEE. Trimming left V 7 bases short and J 6 bases short, with 16 bases between. The CDR3 totals 14 residues. CDR3: CASGSGGWAGELFF. In DNA form, the CDR3 reads TGTGCCAGCGGAAGTGGGGGCTGGGCCGGGGAGCTGTTTTTT.

This clonotype was picked up many times. The chain links TRBV7-8 to TRBJ2-1; 10 bases map to TRBD1. The germline gives CDR1 SGHVS, CDR2 FQNEAQ. This CDR3 spans 16 amino acids. J gave up 7 bases and V 4 bases, and 10 bases lay outside the gene matches. CDR3: CASSSKRGQGLNEQFF. The CDR3 DNA follows: TGTGCCAGCAGCTCAAAGAGGGGACAGGGGTTAAATGAGCAGTTCTTC.

Worth noting for this clonotype: This clone may be a read error of a much larger clone one base away. The chain has TRBV11-2 and TRBJ2-1; 8 bases line up with TRBD1. After removal of 7 bases from V and 7 bases from J, the junction contained 15 bases not matched to a gene. The CDR3 loop spans 16 amino acids. Germline CDR1 SGHAT, CDR2 FQNNGV. CDR3 protein: CASNSWSDRGWNEQFF. The CDR3 coding sequence is TGTGCCAGCAACTCCTGGAGTGACAGGGGATGGAATGAGCAGTTCTTC.

This clonotype was recorded many times. The rearrangement links TRBV4-1 to TRBJ2-1, with TRBD2 as a possible D gene (7 bases). Germline V gives CDR1 MGHRA, CDR2 YSYEKL. The CDR3 has 20 residues. V was shortened by 0 bases and J by 4 bases, with 25 bases between the two germline ends. CDR3 in DNA: TGCGCCAGCAGCCAAGAAGTGGGCGTTTTGGTGGGGGGGCCTTACAATGAGCAGTTCTTC. Translation gives CASSQEVGVLVGGPYNEQFF.

This clonotype was recorded at least ten times. The CDR3 loop reads CASSPTGQGSSYNSPLHF. CDR3 DNA sequence: TGTGCCAGCAGCCCGACCGGACAGGGAAGTTCCTATAATTCACCCCTCCACTTT. The V and J genes are TRBV5-5 and TRBJ1-6; 8 bases align to TRBD1. Per the germline V gene, CDR1 is SGHKS and CDR2 is YYEKEE (reference sequence). V trimming: 4 bases; J trimming: 1 base; junction bases outside the gene matches: 10. This CDR3 is 18 amino acids long.

This clonotype was observed at least ten times. The genes are TRBV11-2 and TRBJ2-1, with 10 bases aligning to TRBD1. Looked up from germline, CDR1 is SGHAT and CDR2 is FQNNGV. Trimming cost V 0 bases and J 6 bases; bases outside gene matches: 11. The CDR3 has 18 amino acids. In nucleotides, the CDR3 is TGTGCCAGCAGCTTAGAGGGCACCGGGACAGGGGTTAGCAATGAGCAGTTCTTC. Its protein is CASSLEGTGTGVSNEQFF.

This clonotype came up many times. This chain links TRBV6-6 with TRBJ2-7; the D gene is possibly TRBD2 (6 bases). Germline V CDR1 and CDR2: MNHNY, SVGAGI (reference sequence). This CDR3 comprises 15 residues. Trimming pared 0 bases from V and 2 bases from J, leaving 11 bases between. DNA for the CDR3: TGTGCCAGCAGTTACTCGACTAGTACGGCCTACGAGCAGTACTTC. It yields the protein CASSYSTSTAYEQYF.